The sequence of this T cell receptor (beta chain) was determined in a study of T cells after yellow fever vaccination. In the case of this clonotype: Germline is not matched at one junction end, which may reflect a read error.

This CDR3 has 12 residues. Germline V lookup: CDR1 SGHTA, CDR2 FQGNSA. TCRdb reprocessed the 5' RACE reads with MiXCR, giving one entry per CDR3 protein. The sample has 65,000 to 90,000 distinct CDR3 sequences, about an eighth seen once. The gene calls are TRBV7-2 and TRBJ2-3; D may correspond to TRBD1 or TRBD2 (5 bases each). The clonotype was recovered from a man younger than 35 who received the YFV17D yellow fever vaccine. The specimen comprised CD8+ T cells not binding an NS4B(214-222) dextramer, sorted from PBMCs, sampled roughly 20 days after the first yellow fever vaccination. Here the CDR3 reads CASSSPNGTPHF. The CDR3 region has the DNA TGTGCCAGCAGCTCCCCGAACGGGACCCCTCATTTT. Combining the CDR3 with reference TRBV7-2 and TRBJ2-3 gives the whole variable domain GAGVSQSPSNKVTEKGKDVELRCDPISGHTALYWYRQSLGQGLEFLIYFQGNSAPDKSGLPSDRFSAERTGGSVSTLTIQRTQQEDSAVYLCASSSPNGTPHFGPGTRLTVL.